One sample yielded the 4 T cell receptor beta chains listed below, sequenced in a study of beta chain features in type 1 diabetes. Expressed TCRB transcripts were sequenced, since all the RNA that had been isolated was reverse transcribed. Sequencing was performed with immunoSEQ multiplex PCR; in TCRdb, only in-frame clones are kept and a portion is missing. The top ten clones hold about 0.044% of a sample with 330,000 or so clones, around 19% of them seen once. Sequencing was done on a sample of naive CD4+ T cells from blood. These receptors were obtained from a woman between 18 and 30 years old in good health.

This clone was observed a handful of times. The chain links TRBV6-5 to TRBJ2-7; D call uncertain. Germline loops: CDR1 MNHEY, CDR2 SVGAGI. Trimming stripped 5 bases from V and 2 bases from J, with 7 bases between. The CDR3 consists of 12 residues. Written as DNA, the CDR3 is TGTGCCAGCAGTCCTTCTCCCTACGAGCAGTACTTC. This gives the protein CASSPSPYEQYF.

The chain is built from TRBV11-3 and TRBJ2-1, with TRBD1 as a possible D gene (6 bases). CDR3 size: 14 residues. Trimming removed 4 bases from V and 6 bases from J, with 13 bases in between. Per the germline V gene, CDR1 is SGHNT and CDR2 is YENEEA. CDR3 sequence reads: CASSSTRGRNEQFF. CDR3 coding DNA: TGTGCCAGCAGCTCTACCAGGGGCCGCAATGAGCAGTTCTTC.

The chain combines TRBV7-2 with TRBJ2-3; the D is unclear. The CDR3 is 15 amino acids. The V gene lost 3 bases and the J gene lost 4 bases, with 14 bases spanning the gap. CDR1 SGHTA and CDR2 FQGNSA come from the germline V gene. CDR3 in amino acids: CASSFTRNLPDTQYF. The CDR3 bases are TGTGCCAGCAGCTTCACACGCAACCTCCCAGATACGCAGTATTTT.

The V call is TRBV19, the J call TRBJ1-2, with D unresolved. Trimming removed 3 bases at V and 5 bases at J, with 13 bases between. The CDR3 length is 14 residues. Germline values: CDR1 LNHDA, CDR2 SQIVND (reference sequence). The CDR3, as DNA: TGTGCCAGTAGTATCTCAGAAAGGAGGTATGGCTACACCTTC. Its translation: CASSISERRYGYTF.